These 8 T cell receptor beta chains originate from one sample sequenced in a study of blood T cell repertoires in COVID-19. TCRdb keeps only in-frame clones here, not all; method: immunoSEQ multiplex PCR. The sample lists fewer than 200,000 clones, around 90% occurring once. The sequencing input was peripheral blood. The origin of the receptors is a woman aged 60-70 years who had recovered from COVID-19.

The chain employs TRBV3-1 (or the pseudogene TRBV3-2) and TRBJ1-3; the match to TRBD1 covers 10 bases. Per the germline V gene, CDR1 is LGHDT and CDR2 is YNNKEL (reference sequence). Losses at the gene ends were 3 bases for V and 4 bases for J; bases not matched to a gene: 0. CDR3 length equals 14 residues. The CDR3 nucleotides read TGTGCCAGCAGCCAGACAGGGGGCGGAAACACCATATATTTT. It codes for CASSQTGGGNTIYF.

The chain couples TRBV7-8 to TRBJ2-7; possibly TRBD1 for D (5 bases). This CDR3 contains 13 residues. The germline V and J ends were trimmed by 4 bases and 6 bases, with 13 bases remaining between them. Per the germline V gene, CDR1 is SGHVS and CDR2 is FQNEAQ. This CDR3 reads CASSYDSDGEQYF. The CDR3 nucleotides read TGTGCCAGCAGCTACGACAGCGACGGCGAGCAGTACTTC.

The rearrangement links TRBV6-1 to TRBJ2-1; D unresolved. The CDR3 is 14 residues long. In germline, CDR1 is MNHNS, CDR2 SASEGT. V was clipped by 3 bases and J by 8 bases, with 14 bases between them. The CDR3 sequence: CASSEGPARDEQFF. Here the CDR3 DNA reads TGTGCCAGCAGTGAGGGTCCCGCCCGGGATGAGCAGTTCTTC.

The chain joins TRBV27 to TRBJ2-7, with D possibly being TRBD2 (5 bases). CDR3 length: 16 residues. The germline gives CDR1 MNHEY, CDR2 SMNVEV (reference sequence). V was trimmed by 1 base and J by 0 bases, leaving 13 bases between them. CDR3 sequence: CASSLLGGRRSYEQYF. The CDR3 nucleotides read TGTGCCAGCAGTTTATTAGGAGGCCGACGCTCCTACGAGCAGTACTTC.

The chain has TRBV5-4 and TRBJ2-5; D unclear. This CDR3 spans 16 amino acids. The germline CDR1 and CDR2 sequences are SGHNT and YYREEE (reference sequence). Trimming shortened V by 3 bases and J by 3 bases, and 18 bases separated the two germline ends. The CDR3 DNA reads TGTGCCAGCAGCTCCGACCAAACGACTGGAAAAGAGACCCAGTACTTC. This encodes CASSSDQTTGKETQYF.

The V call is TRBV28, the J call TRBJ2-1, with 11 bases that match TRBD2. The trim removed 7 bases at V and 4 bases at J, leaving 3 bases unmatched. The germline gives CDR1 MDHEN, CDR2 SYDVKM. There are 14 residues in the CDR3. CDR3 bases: TGTGCCAGCATTAGCGGGGGGGTTTACAATGAGCAGTTCTTC. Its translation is CASISGGVYNEQFF.

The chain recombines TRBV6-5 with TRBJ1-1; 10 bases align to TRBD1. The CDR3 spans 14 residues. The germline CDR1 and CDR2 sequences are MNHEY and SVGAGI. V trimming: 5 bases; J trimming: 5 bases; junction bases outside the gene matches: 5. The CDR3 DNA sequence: TGTGCCAGCAGTCGCGCGGGACAGGGGACTGAAGCTTTCTTT. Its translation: CASSRAGQGTEAFF.

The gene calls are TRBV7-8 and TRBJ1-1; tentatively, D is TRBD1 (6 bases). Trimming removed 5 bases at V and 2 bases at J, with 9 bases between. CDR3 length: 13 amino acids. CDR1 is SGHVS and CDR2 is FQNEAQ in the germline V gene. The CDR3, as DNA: TGTGCCAGCAGCGGACAGTTCAACACTGAAGCTTTCTTT. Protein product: CASSGQFNTEAFF.